One sample yielded the 16 T cell receptor beta chains listed below, sequenced in a study of shared clonotypes between healthy human individuals. TCRdb's copy holds only in-frame clones and misses some; the assay was immunoSEQ multiplex PCR. Found here are hundreds of thousands of clones, 80% to 95% of them singletons; the top ten hold more than 20%. The naive CD8 subset, CD45RO-negative cells positively selected for CCR7, excluded terminally differentiated effector memory CD45RA+ cells. The sequenced sample consisted of naive CD8+ T cells sorted from blood. These TCRs come from a man aged 30 to 39 in good health.

The J gene is TRBJ2-7, the V gene TRBV5-8; possible D gene TRBD1, 6 bases. V was pared by 5 bases and J by 6 bases, with 18 bases between. Germline V gene sequence: CDR1 SGHTS, CDR2 YDEGEE. The CDR3 is 14 amino acids. This CDR3 reads CASSRANRDLEQYF. For the CDR3, the DNA is TGTGCCAGCAGTCGCGCCAACAGGGATCTCGAGCAGTACTTC.

This chain connects TRBV6-4 to TRBJ2-3; D call uncertain. This CDR3 has 13 residues. From germline, CDR1 is MRHNA and CDR2 SNTAGT. The V gene lost 6 bases and the J gene lost 4 bases, with 11 bases spanning the gap. The CDR3 loop reads CASSSGGADTQYF. CDR3 DNA sequence: TGTGCCAGCAGCTCCGGCGGCGCAGATACGCAGTATTTT.

This clone was seen just once. The chain joins TRBV7-9 to TRBJ1-4, with 8 bases matching TRBD1. Unmatched junction bases numbered 10, after V lost 2 bases and J lost 8 bases. Germline-derived CDR1 and CDR2 are SEHNR and FQNEAQ (reference sequence). CDR3 length: 16 amino acids. The CDR3 region is CASSLWQGARKEKLFF. Written as DNA, the CDR3 is TGTGCCAGCAGCTTATGGCAGGGGGCGCGGAAAGAAAAACTGTTTTTT.

The genes are TRBV28 and TRBJ2-1, with TRBD1 matching over 7 bases. The germline gives CDR1 MDHEN, CDR2 SYDVKM. The CDR3 sequence is 17 residues long. Losses at the gene ends were 3 bases for V and 1 base for J; bases not matched to a gene: 9. The CDR3 nucleotides are TGTGCCAGCAGTTTCCCCGGTGACAGGGTATCCTACAATGAGCAGTTCTTC. Its protein is CASSFPGDRVSYNEQFF.

The rearrangement links TRBV14 to TRBJ1-5; possible D gene TRBD1, 5 bases. Per germline, CDR1 SGHDN and CDR2 FVKESK. CDR3 size: 14 residues. V dropped 1 base and J dropped 4 bases, with 8 bases sitting between them. The CDR3 sequence is CASSQGGPNQPQHF. As DNA, the CDR3 is TGTGCCAGCAGCCAAGGGGGCCCGAATCAGCCCCAGCATTTT.

This clone was seen a single time. The chain recombines TRBV5-5 with TRBJ1-2; D is undetermined. The CDR3 spans 15 residues. Germline-derived CDR1 and CDR2 are SGHKS and YYEKEE (reference sequence). Trimming removed 2 bases from V and 0 bases from J, with 11 bases in between. The CDR3 here is CASSFSTLANYGYTF. The DNA of the CDR3 is TGTGCCAGCAGCTTTAGCACACTTGCTAACTATGGCTACACCTTC.

V and J are TRBV7-6 and TRBJ2-1, with 13 bases fitting TRBD2. V lost 6 bases, J lost 7 bases, and 15 bases stayed unmatched. Germline CDR1 and CDR2: SGHVS and FNYEAQ. This CDR3 has 18 amino acids. In DNA form, the CDR3 reads TGTGCCAGCAGTTCGACCCGGGCGACACTAGCGGGAGGGAATGAGCAGTTCTTC. The encoded protein is CASSSTRATLAGGNEQFF.

The CDR3 here is CASSFGTAGELFF. CDR3 bases: TGTGCCAGCAGTTTCGGGACAGCCGGGGAGCTGTTTTTT. The J gene is TRBJ2-2, the V gene TRBV28; 7 bases agree with TRBD1. Trimming took 3 bases from V and 6 from J; bases not matched to a gene: 1. Germline CDR1 and CDR2: MDHEN and SYDVKM. This CDR3 region has 13 residues.

The chain combines TRBV5-1 with TRBJ2-7, with D perhaps matching TRBD2 (5 bases). V was pared by 4 bases and J by 3 bases, with 14 bases between. CDR3 length: 14 residues. CDR1 and CDR2 (germline): SGHRS, YFSETQ. The CDR3, as DNA: TGCGCCAGCAGCCCGGACTCGATGGTCTACGAGCAGTACTTC. This gives the protein CASSPDSMVYEQYF.

This chain uses TRBV5-1 with TRBJ1-4; D remains ambiguous. CDR3 size: 14 residues. Germline V gene sequence: CDR1 SGHRS, CDR2 YFSETQ. Trimming took 0 bases from V and 7 from J, leaving 10 bases between them. The CDR3 loop is CASSLGLDSEKLFF. CDR3 nucleotide sequence: TGCGCCAGCAGCTTGGGACTAGACTCTGAAAAACTGTTTTTT.

V is TRBV11-3 and J is TRBJ2-2; D ambiguous. In germline, CDR1 is SGHNT, CDR2 YENEEA. This CDR3 has 14 amino acids. V lost 1 base, J lost 5 bases, and 8 bases lay in between. The CDR3 region is CASSLGPLTGELFF. The CDR3 region has the DNA TGTGCCAGCAGCTTAGGACCCCTAACCGGGGAGCTGTTTTTT.

The genes are TRBV7-9 and TRBJ2-1; a weak D match, TRBD2 (6 bases). Germline values: CDR1 SEHNR, CDR2 FQNEAQ (reference sequence). The CDR3 loop spans 18 amino acids. The V end was cut by 4 bases, the J end by 0 bases, with 19 bases between. In nucleotides, the CDR3 is TGTGCCAGCAGCTCCCCTGCGGGAACTACCCACTCCTACAATGAGCAGTTCTTC. This encodes CASSSPAGTTHSYNEQFF.

This clone has just one count. The chain combines TRBV7-2 with TRBJ1-5; D remains unclear. Germline V gene data show CDR1 as SGHTA and CDR2 as FQGNSA. CDR3 length: 15 amino acids. The V end was cut by 2 bases, the J end by 1 base, with 9 bases between. The CDR3 nucleotides read TGTGCCAGCAGCTTACGGCTGTGGAGCAATCAGCCCCAGCATTTT. It translates to CASSLRLWSNQPQHF.

V usage is TRBV19 and J usage is TRBJ1-4; 7 bases align to TRBD1. The J segment lost 7 bases and the V segment lost 4 bases, leaving 6 bases of the junction unmatched. This CDR3 comprises 14 residues. Per the germline V gene, CDR1 is LNHDA and CDR2 is SQIVND (reference sequence). CDR3 coding DNA: TGTGCCAGTAGTACGACAGGGCCAGGTGAAAAACTGTTTTTT. It translates to CASSTTGPGEKLFF.

The J gene is TRBJ2-7, the V gene TRBV13; 14 nucleotides agree with TRBD2. The germline gives CDR1 PRHDT, CDR2 FYEKMQ (reference sequence). Germline trimming cut 1 base from V and 5 bases from J; bases unmatched to any gene: 13. This CDR3 is built from 19 residues. This CDR3 is CASSLAPGPTSGRAHEQYF. As DNA, the CDR3 is TGTGCCAGCAGCTTAGCGCCGGGGCCGACTAGCGGGAGGGCCCACGAGCAGTACTTC.

This chain links TRBV13 with TRBJ2-3; perhaps TRBD2 as D (7 bases). Trimming removed 8 bases from V and 5 bases from J, with 11 bases in between. Looked up from germline, CDR1 is PRHDT and CDR2 is FYEKMQ (reference sequence). This CDR3 comprises 12 residues. The DNA for the CDR3 is TGTGCCAGCGGGGGGGCTGGAGATACGCAGTATTTT. It is translated as CASGGAGDTQYF. Filled out from reference TRBV13 and TRBJ2-3, the complete variable domain reads AAGVIQSPRHLIKEKRETATLKCYPIPRHDTVYWYQQGPGQDPQFLISFYEKMQSDKGSIPDRFSAQQFSDYHSELNMSSLELGDSALYFCASGGAGDTQYFGPGTRLTVL.